Listed here are 24 T cell receptor beta chains from one sample, sequenced in a study of T-cell reconstitution after alpha-beta-depleted transplantation in children. Construction of the TCRbeta library involved unique molecular identifiers. TCRdb re-called the PCR reads through MiXCR, storing one row per CDR3 protein. The data contain tens of thousands of distinct CDR3 sequences, roughly 4.9% of them singletons. Sample: PBMCs, mostly from graft donor cells, taken 180 days after TCRalphabeta/CD19-depleted stem cell transplant. These receptors all come from a boy in the first two years of life who had a stem cell transplant for acute myeloid leukemia, so the T cells may come from the graft donor.

This clonotype was observed many times. The chain links TRBV5-1 to TRBJ2-2; 8 bases match TRBD2. V lost 1 base to trimming and J lost 0 bases; unmatched junction nucleotides: 5. Germline V CDR1 and CDR2: SGHRS, YFSETQ. The CDR3 loop spans 17 amino acids. CDR3 nucleotides: TGCGCCAGCAGCTTGTTGGCGGGGGGCTCGAACACCGGGGAGCTGTTTTTT. It specifies CASSLLAGGSNTGELFF.

This clonotype has at least ten counts. J is TRBJ2-1 and V is TRBV4-3; TRBD2 matches at 7 bases. V lost 4 bases and J lost 7; bases outside the gene matches: 10. CDR1 and CDR2 (germline): LGHNA, YSLEER. CDR3 length: 15 amino acids. CDR3: CASSRSGTTLNEQFF. The CDR3 DNA reads as TGCGCCAGCAGCCGCTCCGGGACTACCTTGAATGAGCAGTTCTTC.

This clonotype was counted at least ten times. The chain links TRBV5-1 to TRBJ1-1; possibly TRBD1 for D (5 bases). The germline V gene has CDR1 SGHRS and CDR2 YFSETQ. This CDR3 region has 13 residues. Trimming took off 0 bases at V and 6 bases at J, with 9 bases between the two ends. This CDR3 reads CASSLGGVAEAFF. The CDR3 nucleotides are TGCGCCAGCAGCTTGGGGGGGGTGGCTGAAGCTTTCTTT.

By share, this clonotype counts as medium-sized. This rearrangement joins TRBV12-3 or TRBV12-4 to TRBJ1-1; TRBD1 is a possible D gene (5 bases). Trimming left V 7 bases short and J 5 bases short, with 17 bases between. The CDR3 is 14 amino acids. Here the CDR3 reads CASTLSPGKTEAFF. The CDR3 DNA reads as TGTGCCAGCACCCTGAGCCCAGGGAAGACTGAAGCTTTCTTT.

At least ten counts were recorded for this clonotype. The chain combines TRBV12-3 or TRBV12-4 with TRBJ1-3; D may be TRBD1 (6 bases). The CDR3 contains 14 residues. Trimming removed 6 bases from V and 0 bases from J, with 9 bases in between. As DNA, the CDR3 is TGTGCCAGCAGGGACAGATTCTCTGGAAACACCATATATTTT. Its translation: CASRDRFSGNTIYF.

This clonotype was seen ten or more times. The genes are TRBV7-8 and TRBJ2-5; D call uncertain. Germline lookup yields CDR1 SGHVS and CDR2 FQNEAQ. The CDR3 loop spans 13 amino acids. V was trimmed by 5 bases and J by 2 bases, leaving 9 bases between them. CDR3 amino acids: CASSRGPQETQYF. The CDR3 DNA is TGTGCCAGCAGCCGCGGACCTCAAGAGACCCAGTACTTC.

This clonotype was picked up many times. The chain is built from TRBV6-2 or TRBV6-3 and TRBJ2-5, with TRBD2 matching 9 bases. In germline, CDR1 is MNHEY, CDR2 SVGEGT. The CDR3 has 15 residues. After removal of 6 bases from V and 2 bases from J, the junction contained 7 bases not matched to a gene. The CDR3 spells CASRRPTSGQETQYF. The CDR3 DNA reads as TGTGCCAGCAGACGACCGACTAGCGGACAAGAGACCCAGTACTTC.

This clonotype was detected ten times or more. The chain recombines TRBV6-5 with TRBJ1-5, with 9 positions matching TRBD1. This CDR3 has 15 amino acids. In germline, CDR1 is MNHEY, CDR2 SVGAGI. The V gene end was trimmed by 4 bases and the J gene end by 2 bases; junction bases not matched to a gene: 3. In DNA, the CDR3 is TGTGCCAGCAGTTGGGACAGGGAAGGCAATCAGCCCCAGCATTTT. As protein: CASSWDREGNQPQHF.

There are many counts of this clonotype. The chain recombines TRBV5-5 with TRBJ2-2, with D uncertain. V gave up 2 bases and J gave up 5 bases, with 13 bases separating them. Germline CDR1 and CDR2: SGHKS and YYEKEE (reference sequence). The CDR3 has 15 residues. This CDR3 reads CASSLWGGRTGELFF. The DNA of the CDR3 is TGTGCCAGCAGCTTATGGGGTGGGCGGACCGGGGAGCTGTTTTTT.

This clonotype occurred many times. V is TRBV4-1 and J is TRBJ2-4; D uncertain. V shed 0 bases and J shed 13 bases, with 13 bases lying between them. This CDR3 region has 13 residues. Per germline, CDR1 MGHRA and CDR2 YSYEKL. The CDR3 sequence: CASSQDGSYAQYF. The CDR3 DNA is TGCGCCAGCAGCCAAGATGGTAGTTACGCCCAGTACTTC.

This clonotype showed up many times. This chain uses TRBV30 with TRBJ1-3; D is ambiguous. Germline values: CDR1 GTSNPN, CDR2 SVGIG (reference sequence). CDR3 size: 15 residues. With 1 base removed from V and 0 bases from J, the gap between germline ends came to 10 bases. Here the CDR3 reads CAWSGIVHSGNTIYF. The CDR3 DNA sequence: TGTGCCTGGAGTGGTATAGTGCACTCTGGAAACACCATATATTTT.

This clonotype occurred many times. The chain carries TRBV27 and TRBJ2-2; 11 bases match TRBD2. Germline loops: CDR1 MNHEY, CDR2 SMNVEV (reference sequence). Germline trimming cut 6 bases from V and 4 bases from J; bases unmatched to any gene: 4. CDR3 length: 15 residues. The CDR3 bases are TGTGCCAGCAGGCGACTAGCGGGGACCACCGGGGAGCTGTTTTTT. Its translation is CASRRLAGTTGELFF.

This clonotype was recorded at least ten times. The V call is TRBV12-3 or TRBV12-4, the J call TRBJ2-7; D is perhaps TRBD2 (6 bases). The CDR3 has 14 amino acids. Trimming removed 2 bases at V and 2 bases at J, with 10 bases between. In DNA form, the CDR3 reads TGTGCCAGCAGTTTAATGGGGGGTCCCTACGAGCAGTACTTC. Residues: CASSLMGGPYEQYF.

A note on this clonotype: A much larger clone sits a single nucleotide away, making a read error possible. The chain couples TRBV28 to TRBJ2-5, with D perhaps matching TRBD2 (5 bases). Germline V gives CDR1 MDHEN, CDR2 SYDVKM. The CDR3 contains 13 residues. V shed 6 bases and J shed 9 bases, with 17 bases lying between them. CDR3 amino acids: CASSLGPTEAQYF. The CDR3 nucleotides read TGTGCCAGCAGCCTAGGGCCCACGGAGGCCCAGTACTTC.

This clonotype was counted many times. This sequence joins TRBV5-1 and TRBJ2-7, with TRBD1 matching over 9 bases. The CDR3 extends over 15 amino acids. V shed 4 bases and J 5 bases; nucleotides not matched to a gene: 10. The germline V gene has CDR1 SGHRS and CDR2 YFSETQ. CDR3 residues: CASSLTGTGTHEQYV. CDR3 bases: TGCGCCAGCAGCCTTACCGGGACAGGGACCCACGAGCAGTACGTC.

This chain joins TRBV10-2 and TRBJ1-1, with TRBD1 as a possible D gene (6 bases). This CDR3 region has 13 residues. Trimming took off 7 bases at V and 5 bases at J, with 14 bases between the two ends. Germline lookup yields CDR1 WSHSY and CDR2 SAAADI. This CDR3 reads CASTFGGGTEAFF. DNA for the CDR3: TGCGCCAGCACCTTTGGGGGCGGGACTGAAGCTTTCTTT.

This clonotype was counted ten times or more. The gene calls are TRBV24-1 and TRBJ2-7; a weak D match, TRBD1 (5 bases). The germline V and J ends were trimmed by 4 bases and 4 bases, with 13 bases remaining between them. The CDR3 sequence is 14 residues long. CDR1 and CDR2 (germline): KGHDR, SFDVKD. The chain's CDR3 is CATSERAGYYEQYV. The DNA for the CDR3 is TGTGCCACCAGTGAAAGGGCAGGGTATTACGAGCAGTACGTC.

This clonotype was counted ten times or more. This sequence joins TRBV3-1 and TRBJ1-2, with unresolved D. Germline V gene lookup returns CDR1 LGHDT and CDR2 YNNKEL (reference sequence). V lost 4 bases to trimming and J lost 2 bases, with 8 bases between them. There are 13 residues in the CDR3. The CDR3 DNA sequence: TGTGCCAGCAGCCGTACATTGAACTATGGCTACACCTTC. It specifies CASSRTLNYGYTF.

The chain is built from TRBV12-3 or TRBV12-4 and TRBJ1-4; 8 nucleotides match TRBD1. V lost 6 bases to trimming and J lost 5 bases; unmatched junction nucleotides: 8. The CDR3 has 15 amino acids. The CDR3 DNA is TGTGCCAGCAGCCTAAAAGGGACAGGAAATGAAAAACTGTTTTTT. Translated, it gives CASSLKGTGNEKLFF.

This clonotype was detected many times. This sequence joins TRBV28 and TRBJ1-2; TRBD1 matches at 8 bases. Germline lookup yields CDR1 MDHEN and CDR2 SYDVKM. The CDR3 runs 14 residues. V shed 6 bases, J shed 0 bases, and the junction held 3 bases outside the gene matches. CDR3 nucleotides: TGTGCCAGCAGCAGGGGGCAGGCTAACTATGGCTACACCTTC. This gives the protein CASSRGQANYGYTF.

This clonotype came up many times. V gene TRBV6-2 or TRBV6-3 combines with J gene TRBJ1-1; TRBD1 agrees at 7 bases. J lost 3 bases, V lost 7 bases, and 2 bases had no gene match. The germline gives CDR1 MNHEY, CDR2 SVGEGT. The CDR3 length is 12 residues. The CDR3, as DNA: TGTGCCAGCAAGACAGGGTACACTGAAGCTTTCTTT. The encoded protein is CASKTGYTEAFF.

This clonotype appeared many times. The rearrangement uses TRBV9 and TRBJ2-7; tentatively, D is TRBD1 (6 bases). The CDR3 consists of 14 residues. From germline, CDR1 is SGDLS and CDR2 YYNGEE. The V and J ends lost 4 bases and 3 bases respectively, with 14 bases between them. The CDR3, as DNA: TGTGCCAGCAGCCCCACGGGACAATTCTACGAGCAGTACTTC. The encoded protein is CASSPTGQFYEQYF. The complete variable domain, with remaining parts taken from reference TRBV9 and TRBJ2-7, reads DSGVTQTPKHLITATGQRVTLRCSPRSGDLSVYWYQQSLDQGLQFLIQYYNGEERAKGNILERFSAQQFPDLHSELNLSSLELGDSALYFCASSPTGQFYEQYFGPGTRLTVT.

This clonotype appeared many times. The chain joins TRBV5-1 to TRBJ2-1; 8 bases agree with TRBD1. Germline V CDR1 and CDR2: SGHRS, YFSETQ. V gave up 3 bases and J gave up 0 bases; unmatched junction bases: 8. The CDR3 has 17 residues. The CDR3 reads CASSWRQGSNSYNEQFF. CDR3 sequence (DNA): TGCGCCAGCAGCTGGAGACAGGGGTCCAACTCCTACAATGAGCAGTTCTTC. Full variable domain (rest looked up from reference TRBV5-1 and TRBJ2-1): KAGVTQTPRYLIKTRGQQVTLSCSPISGHRSVSWYQQTPGQGLQFLFEYFSETQRNKGNFPGRFSGRQFSNSRSEMNVSTLELGDSALYLCASSWRQGSNSYNEQFFGPGTRLTVL.

This clonotype was seen repeatedly, ten times or more. This sequence joins TRBV7-2 and TRBJ1-5, with 7 bases fitting TRBD1. The CDR3 covers 14 residues. The V gene's germline CDR1 is SGHTA and CDR2 FQGNSA. The trim removed 5 bases at V and 7 bases at J, leaving 8 bases unmatched. Written as DNA, the CDR3 is TGTGCCAGCAGCCCCCGGACAGGTGGCCAGCCCCAGCATTTT. It translates to CASSPRTGGQPQHF.